This T cell receptor (beta chain) was documented in a study of tumor-infiltrating lymphocytes in primary liver carcinoma (TCRdb year 2017). Concerning the study at large: Roughly five patients with histopathologically diagnosed primary liver carcinoma underwent surgical resection in China between November 2015 and early 2016. The five patients, three men and two women aged 30 to 69 years, had hepatocellular carcinoma (four) or combined HCC and intrahepatic cholangiocarcinoma (one). The five patients had tumors staged T1-T3 N0M0, with maximum diameters ranging from roughly 4 to 10 cm. Samples yielded roughly 3.5 to 7.13 million productive TCRbeta reads; read depth did not differ significantly between tissue types. The study combined TCRbeta repertoire sequencing, expression microarrays and whole-exome sequencing across five regions of each liver tumor, with adjacent normal tissue and blood. A total of approximately 35 specimens from 5 patients, comprising roughly 25 tumor regions, 5 adjacent noncancerous liver tissues and 5 peripheral blood samples, were covered by TCRbeta repertoire sequencing. Technical replicate repertoires showed high reproducibility, with mean shared-clone rates about 0.91 and correlation coefficients above 0.98.

Its CDR3 holds 16 amino acids, cysteine through phenylalanine. The CDR3 DNA has 48 bases and is translated from base 1. V and J are trimmed by 4 bases and 5 bases, and the gene matches miss 11 bases of the junction. Taken from the germline V gene, the CDR1 and CDR2 loops are SGHRS and YFSETQ. Broad study findings and their caveats: Only four or five patients were included in the study, and the authors note that the findings should be validated in a larger study. Pairs of tumor regions showed greater repertoire overlap (mean roughly 35%) than tumor-adjacent pairs (roughly 17%) or tumor-blood pairs (about 14%), which is consistent with antigen-driven expansion. A significantly larger repertoire fraction was made up by the top 250 clones in tumors than in blood (p = 0.039). Because only the TCR beta chain was sequenced and unpaired alpha chains were not captured, true repertoire diversity is likely underestimated. Because the samples were bulk and unsorted, CD4+ and CD8+ T cell repertoires could not be compared.

Blood RNA was extracted from unsorted whole blood using TRIzol reagent, and germline DNA was obtained with the DNeasy Blood & Tissue kit. Patients had chronic HBV infection and were treatment-naive at sampling. Around 4 milliliters of peripheral blood were collected into K2EDTA tubes before surgery. Regarding this clonotype: There is no known antigen for this receptor. Base qualities are not recorded, but no much larger clone differs from it by a single base.

A constant-region primer and ProtoScript II reverse transcriptase were used to reverse-transcribe TCRbeta-specific cDNA from approximately 550 ng total RNA. Three nested multiplex PCR rounds, following a slightly modified ARM-PCR procedure, were used to build the TCRbeta libraries. The first two PCR rounds used multiplex TRBV1-TRBV30 forward primers with a Cbeta reverse primer, each for approximately 10 cycles. A final 25-cycle PCR with Deep VentR polymerase added sample barcodes and Illumina adapters. Before sequencing, amplicons of 200-500 bp were purified from gel using a QIAquick gel extraction kit. An Illumina HiSeq 2500 was used to sequence the TCRbeta amplicons, generating 250-bp paired-end reads. Per the source publication's procedure: Trimmomatic v0.33 was used to quality-trim the reads, and FLASH v1.2.11 was used to merge paired reads so that full CDR3 sequences could be recovered. MiGEC v1.2.1b assigned V, D and J germline segments to the rearranged TCRbeta sequences. Clonotype statistics and Shannon-Wiener diversity indices were computed with VDJtools v1.0.0. Except for diversity analysis, only the 250 most abundant clonotypes of each sample were used in subsequent analyses to reduce sampling bias. Through fastp at Q25 and MiXCR, TCRdb rebuilt clones from the public reads, retaining in-frame beta chains. Entries are consolidated by CDR3 protein sequence, retaining the most common genes and DNA. It is TCRdb's table, rather than the study itself, that gives the V and J calls and clone size. The sample table shows approximately 300,000 distinct CDR3 sequences, and around three fifths are seen once. The ten largest make up about 8.4% of the sample.

This clonotype was sampled from a man aged 40-49 years with primary liver carcinoma and hepatitis B virus infection. The V and J segments used are TRBV5-1 and TRBJ2-5, with 10 junctional bases fitting TRBD2. The material sequenced was peripheral blood. The CDR3 reads as follows: CASSQNVLAGEETQYF. The DNA reads TGCGCCAGCAGCCAAAACGTTCTAGCGGGAGAGGAGACCCAGTACTTC.